This entry features one TCR beta chain sequence. Antigen specificity is unknown. CDR1 is SGHNT and CDR2 is YYREEE in the germline V gene (reference sequence). Trimming took off 4 bases at V and 1 base at J, with 20 bases between the two ends. The CDR3 has 17 amino acids. TCRdb independently ran MiXCR on the 5' RACE reads; one entry per CDR3 protein. Among over 150,000 distinct CDR3 sequences, approximately 6.2% were seen once, and the ten largest hold just under 3%. The record originates from a study of T cells after yellow fever vaccination. Looking at the study overall: The authors prepared low-cell-number fractions using SMART-Seq v4 Ultra Low Input.

The study's findings and limits: The CD4 and CD8 compartments had a small share of their clonotypes in common. The study re-detected most primary-vaccination clones after the booster (approximately 97% CD4, roughly 90% CD8).

V is TRBV5-4 and J is TRBJ1-2; D is possibly TRBD1 (5 bases). The specimen comprised CD4+ T cells sorted from PBMCs, sampled on the day of the first yellow fever vaccination. The TCR sequence derives from a man between 18 and 35 years old who received the YFV17D yellow fever vaccine. The CDR3 coding sequence is TGTGCCAGCAGCCGGGAGGGGTCGAGTTACTATAACTATGGCTACACCTTC. Translating it yields CASSREGSSYYNYGYTF.